This is a list of T cell receptor beta chains from one sample in a study of shared clonotypes between healthy human individuals. Data came from immunoSEQ multiplex PCR; TCRdb stores just in-frame clones and leaves some out. Of more than 90,000 clones in the sample, under 80% were seen once. Material: memory CD8+ T cells sorted from blood. The receptors were gathered from a man aged 30 to 39 in good health. CDR3s include the opening cysteine and the closing phenylalanine or tryptophan. A D gene is named only where the DNA matches it firmly. Clone size, where shown, is once, few, many, or a class for clones that have expanded.

D gene: .; V gene: TRBV7-9; J gene: TRBJ2-1; clone size: .; CDR3 DNA: TGTGCCAGCAGCTCTGGAGTTCTCTCCTACAATGAGCAGTTCTTC; CDR3 protein: CASSSGVLSYNEQFF
D gene: .; V gene: TRBV6-5; J gene: TRBJ1-2; clone size: .; CDR3 DNA: TGTGCCAGCAGTTACTCAGCCGGCCCATCCTATGGCTACACCTTC; CDR3 protein: CASSYSAGPSYGYTF
D gene: .; V gene: TRBV5-4; J gene: TRBJ2-7; clone size: .; CDR3 DNA: TGTGCCAGCAGCGTGGGGTTAGCTCCTACCGAGCAGTACTTC; CDR3 protein: CASSVGLAPTEQYF
D gene: TRBD2; V gene: TRBV2; J gene: TRBJ2-3; clone size: .; CDR3 DNA: TGTGCCAGCAGTGAAGCGATCCTTGCGGGAGGGCTCGCAGATACGCAGTATTTT; CDR3 protein: CASSEAILAGGLADTQYF
D gene: .; V gene: TRBV6-4; J gene: TRBJ2-1; clone size: few; CDR3 DNA: TGTGCCAGCAGTGACGCGGCTAGCTCCTACAATGAGCAGTTCTTC; CDR3 protein: CASSDAASSYNEQFF
D gene: TRBD2; V gene: TRBV29-1; J gene: TRBJ2-5; clone size: .; CDR3 DNA: TGCAGCGTTGATGGGACCAGCGGGACTTCACGCGAGACCCAGTACTTC; CDR3 protein: CSVDGTSGTSRETQYF
D gene: .; V gene: TRBV5-6; J gene: TRBJ1-1; clone size: .; CDR3 DNA: TGTGCCAGCAGCTCCCGCCGACAGAATTTGAACACTGAAGCTTTCTTT; CDR3 protein: CASSSRRQNLNTEAFF
D gene: .; V gene: TRBV6-1; J gene: TRBJ2-7; clone size: medium-sized; CDR3 DNA: TGTGCCAGCAGTGAAGCGCTCGGGAGCTCCTACGAGCAGTACTTC; CDR3 protein: CASSEALGSSYEQYF
D gene: TRBD2; V gene: TRBV2; J gene: TRBJ2-2; clone size: .; CDR3 DNA: TGTGCCAGCAGTGAACGGGGCGGGAGGGCCTCCTCCGGGGAGCTGTTTTTT; CDR3 protein: CASSERGGRASSGELFF
D gene: TRBD2; V gene: TRBV7-9; J gene: TRBJ2-7; clone size: .; CDR3 DNA: TGTGCCAGCAGCTTAAGCCTAGCGGGAGCCACCCCCGAGCAGTACTTC; CDR3 protein: CASSLSLAGATPEQYF
D gene: .; V gene: TRBV28; J gene: TRBJ2-7; clone size: .; CDR3 DNA: TGTGCCAGCAGTTCGACAGACTACGAGCAGTACTTC; CDR3 protein: CASSSTDYEQYF
D gene: .; V gene: TRBV5-4; J gene: TRBJ1-1; clone size: .; CDR3 DNA: TGTGCCAGCAGCTTGGCCAATTGGGGGCAGGGCACTGAAGCTTTCTTT; CDR3 protein: CASSLANWGQGTEAFF
D gene: TRBD2; V gene: TRBV10-1; J gene: TRBJ2-3; clone size: once; CDR3 DNA: TGCGCCAGCAGATTAGTTTCAGGACTAGCGGGGAACACAGATACGCAGTATTTT; CDR3 protein: CASRLVSGLAGNTDTQYF
D gene: TRBD1; V gene: TRBV7-9; J gene: TRBJ2-7; clone size: .; CDR3 DNA: TGTGCCAGCAGCTCGTCGTCGGGACAGGGAATATACGAGCAGTACTTC; CDR3 protein: CASSSSSGQGIYEQYF
D gene: .; V gene: TRBV25-1; J gene: TRBJ2-5; clone size: .; CDR3 DNA: TGTGCCAGCAGTGAATCGGCGAGGGAGACCCAGTACTTC; CDR3 protein: CASSESARETQYF
D gene: .; V gene: TRBV27; J gene: TRBJ2-2; clone size: few; CDR3 DNA: TGTGCCAGCAGTGGGCAAAACATCCCGGGGGAGCTGTTTTTT; CDR3 protein: CASSGQNIPGELFF
D gene: .; V gene: TRBV15; J gene: TRBJ2-7; clone size: .; CDR3 DNA: TGTGCCACCAGCAGAGAACAGGGAGGTTACGAGCAGTACTTC; CDR3 protein: CATSREQGGYEQYF
D gene: TRBD2; V gene: TRBV5-6; J gene: TRBJ2-7; clone size: once; CDR3 DNA: TGTGCCAGCAGCTTAGGTCTAGCGGGCGGAGTTAACTACGAGCAGTACTTC; CDR3 protein: CASSLGLAGGVNYEQYF
D gene: .; V gene: TRBV29-1; J gene: TRBJ2-1; clone size: .; CDR3 DNA: TGCAGCTTCGCCGGGACCGAAGAAGACAATGAGCAGTTCTTC; CDR3 protein: CSFAGTEEDNEQFF
D gene: .; V gene: TRBV6-1; J gene: TRBJ2-7; clone size: few; CDR3 DNA: TGTGCCAGCAGTGAATTCGAGGACACCTACTACGAGCAGTACTTC; CDR3 protein: CASSEFEDTYYEQYF
D gene: .; V gene: TRBV9; J gene: TRBJ2-3; clone size: few; CDR3 DNA: TGTGCCAGCAGCGTACACGGTGCGGCAGATACGCAGTATTTT; CDR3 protein: CASSVHGAADTQYF
D gene: .; V gene: TRBV2; J gene: TRBJ2-4; clone size: .; CDR3 DNA: TGTGCCACGAATAAGGAGACCAAAAACATTCAGTACTTC; CDR3 protein: CATNKETKNIQYF
D gene: TRBD1; V gene: TRBV7-6; J gene: TRBJ2-6; clone size: .; CDR3 DNA: TGTGCCAGCAGCCGCGGCCGGACAGGACAGGGGAAGGGTGGGGCCAACGTCCTGACTTTC; CDR3 protein: CASSRGRTGQGKGGANVLTF
D gene: .; V gene: TRBV28; J gene: TRBJ2-7; clone size: .; CDR3 DNA: TGTGCCAGCAGAGACCTCTCCTACGAGCAGTACTTC; CDR3 protein: CASRDLSYEQYF
D gene: .; V gene: TRBV4-3; J gene: TRBJ2-6; clone size: few; CDR3 DNA: TGCGCCAGCAGCCAAGAGGGGACAAACTCTGGGGCCAACGTCCTGACTTTC; CDR3 protein: CASSQEGTNSGANVLTF
D gene: .; V gene: TRBV19; J gene: TRBJ2-1; clone size: .; CDR3 DNA: TGTGCCAGTAGACAGGGACGATACAATGAGCAGTTCTTC; CDR3 protein: CASRQGRYNEQFF
D gene: TRBD1; V gene: TRBV30; J gene: TRBJ1-2; clone size: .; CDR3 DNA: TGTGCCTGGGAAGATCCAACAGGGGGCCCGAACTATGGCTACACCTTC; CDR3 protein: CAWEDPTGGPNYGYTF
D gene: TRBD2; V gene: TRBV5-4; J gene: TRBJ2-1; clone size: .; CDR3 DNA: TGTGCCAGCAGCACCCTAGCGGGATTTGACAATGAGCAGTTCTTC; CDR3 protein: CASSTLAGFDNEQFF
D gene: .; V gene: TRBV20-1; J gene: TRBJ2-7; clone size: few; CDR3 DNA: TGCAGTGCCAGGAGGGACTACGAGCAGTACTTC; CDR3 protein: CSARRDYEQYF
D gene: TRBD2; V gene: TRBV4-3; J gene: TRBJ2-5; clone size: .; CDR3 DNA: TGCGCCAGCAGCCAAGATTGGCTAGCGGGAGAGACCCAGTACTTC; CDR3 protein: CASSQDWLAGETQYF
D gene: .; V gene: TRBV6-1; J gene: TRBJ2-7; clone size: many; CDR3 DNA: TGTGCCAGCAGTGATTGGTCCTTCTACGAGCAGTACTTC; CDR3 protein: CASSDWSFYEQYF
D gene: .; V gene: TRBV5-4; J gene: TRBJ2-7; clone size: .; CDR3 DNA: TGTGCCAGCAGCTCGGACGGATTCTACGAGCAGTACTTC; CDR3 protein: CASSSDGFYEQYF
D gene: TRBD1; V gene: TRBV6-1; J gene: TRBJ2-7; clone size: few; CDR3 DNA: TGTGCCAGCAGTGGGGGCAGGGGGCTGGCCTACGAGCAGTACTTC; CDR3 protein: CASSGGRGLAYEQYF
D gene: .; V gene: TRBV2; J gene: TRBJ2-5; clone size: once; CDR3 DNA: TGTGCCAGCAACAGTGGGTTAGAGACCCAGTACTTC; CDR3 protein: CASNSGLETQYF
D gene: .; V gene: TRBV5-1; J gene: TRBJ2-2; clone size: .; CDR3 DNA: TGCGCCAGCAGCTTAACGGATAACACCGGGGAGCTGTTTTTT; CDR3 protein: CASSLTDNTGELFF
D gene: TRBD1; V gene: TRBV14; J gene: TRBJ2-4; clone size: once; CDR3 DNA: TGTGCCAGCAGCCAGTTGGCAGGGGGCGTGAACATTCAGTACTTC; CDR3 protein: CASSQLAGGVNIQYF
D gene: .; V gene: TRBV18; J gene: TRBJ2-1; clone size: .; CDR3 DNA: TGTGCCAGCTCATTAACCTACAATGAGCAGTTCTTC; CDR3 protein: CASSLTYNEQFF
D gene: .; V gene: TRBV4-3; J gene: TRBJ1-4; clone size: .; CDR3 DNA: TGCGCCAGCAGCCAAGGGGCTGGAACTAATGAAAAACTGTTTTTT; CDR3 protein: CASSQGAGTNEKLFF
D gene: TRBD1; V gene: TRBV27; J gene: TRBJ1-5; clone size: many; CDR3 DNA: TGTGCCAGCAGTTTCACAGGGGTGGATCAGCCCCAGCATTTT; CDR3 protein: CASSFTGVDQPQHF
D gene: TRBD1; V gene: TRBV30; J gene: TRBJ2-1; clone size: .; CDR3 DNA: TGTGCCATAGAAGGACAGGGGAAGAATGAGCAGTTCTTC; CDR3 protein: CAIEGQGKNEQFF
D gene: TRBD2; V gene: TRBV30; J gene: TRBJ2-7; clone size: .; CDR3 DNA: TGTGCCTGGAGTGTATGGGTAGCGGGAGGCTCCTACGAGCAGTACTTC; CDR3 protein: CAWSVWVAGGSYEQYF
D gene: .; V gene: TRBV29-1; J gene: TRBJ1-3; clone size: .; CDR3 DNA: TGCAGCGTTGAACCACACTCTGGAAACACCATATATTTT; CDR3 protein: CSVEPHSGNTIYF
D gene: TRBD2; V gene: TRBV18; J gene: TRBJ2-7; clone size: .; CDR3 DNA: TGTGCCAGCTCGCCGGGACTAGCGCGATACGAGCAGTACTTC; CDR3 protein: CASSPGLARYEQYF
D gene: .; V gene: TRBV15; J gene: TRBJ2-1; clone size: .; CDR3 DNA: TGTGCCACCAGCAGAGCGGGACATGAGCAGTTCTTC; CDR3 protein: CATSRAGHEQFF
D gene: .; V gene: TRBV29-1; J gene: TRBJ2-2; clone size: .; CDR3 DNA: TGCAGCGTTGTGGGACATGAGAACACCGGGGAGCTGTTTTTT; CDR3 protein: CSVVGHENTGELFF
D gene: TRBD2; V gene: TRBV19; J gene: TRBJ2-5; clone size: .; CDR3 DNA: TGTGCCAGTCCCGGGACTAGCGGGAGATGGGGGACCCAGTACTTC; CDR3 protein: CASPGTSGRWGTQYF
D gene: .; V gene: TRBV14; J gene: TRBJ1-2; clone size: .; CDR3 DNA: TGTGCCAGCAGCCAAGAAGGACGGCTTAACTATGGCTACACCTTC; CDR3 protein: CASSQEGRLNYGYTF